This TCR beta chain appears in the sequencing data of a study of blood T cell repertoires in COVID-19. Study context: Italy, Spain and the United States were the sources of the convalescent and acute COVID-19 samples.

V lost 11 bases to trimming and J lost 1 base; unmatched junction nucleotides: 4. CDR1 and CDR2 (germline): SNHLY, FYNNEI. This CDR3 contains 13 residues. Per the authors' pipeline: Reference gene primer amplification yielded estimated nucleated cell counts. The method was immunoSEQ multiplex PCR; TCRdb's version includes in-frame clones alone and lacks a portion of them. V and J calls and clone size are as listed in that table; D and trimming were resolved from the DNA. The table has 390,000 or so clones, around nine tenths seen once. Participants were aged roughly 18 to 90 years from approximately 24 US areas. Recovered status in Cohort 3 required two negative PCRs, clearance, or symptom resolution.

This clonotype was sampled from a woman between 45 and 60 years old who had recovered from COVID-19. This sequence joins TRBV2 and TRBJ2-2; 7 bases map to TRBD2. Sequenced input: PBMCs or T cells enriched from blood (not recorded which). CDR3: CAAERGNTGELFF. Written as DNA, the CDR3 is TGTGCCGCTGAGCGGGGGAACACCGGGGAGCTGTTTTTT.